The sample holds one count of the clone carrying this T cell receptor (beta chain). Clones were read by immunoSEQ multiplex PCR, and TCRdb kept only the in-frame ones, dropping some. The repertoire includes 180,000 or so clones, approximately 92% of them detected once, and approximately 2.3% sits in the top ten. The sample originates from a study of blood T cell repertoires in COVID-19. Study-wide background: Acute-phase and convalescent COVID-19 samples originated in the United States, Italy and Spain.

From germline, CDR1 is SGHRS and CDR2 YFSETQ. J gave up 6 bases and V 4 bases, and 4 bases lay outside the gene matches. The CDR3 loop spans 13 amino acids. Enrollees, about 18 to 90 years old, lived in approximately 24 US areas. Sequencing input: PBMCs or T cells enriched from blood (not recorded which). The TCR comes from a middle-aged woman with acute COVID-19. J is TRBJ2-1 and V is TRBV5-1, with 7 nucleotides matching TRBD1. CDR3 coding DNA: TGCGCCAGCAGCATAGGGACAGTCAATGAGCAGTTCTTC. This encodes CASSIGTVNEQFF.